The clone carrying this T cell receptor (beta chain) was found a few times. The antigen remains unidentified. The data were taken from a study of CD8 T cells in ankylosing spondylitis. Whole-study results and caveats: The clones that were linked to disease were reported to be significantly enriched in matched synovial fluid samples from ankylosing spondylitis patients. Earlier work had already found some motif variants in reactive arthritis synovial fluid and blood. Seemingly characteristic of ankylosing spondylitis blood was a TCR beta motif consisting of under 10 highly homologous variants. CD8+ cells made up the disease-linked clones, which were relatively rare in peripheral blood.

The V gene lost 0 bases and the J gene lost 1 base, with 12 bases spanning the gap. Germline V lookup: CDR1 SGHAT, CDR2 FQDESV (reference sequence). The CDR3 is 16 amino acids. TCRdb passed the 5' RACE reads through MiXCR, listing each CDR3 protein once. The profile covers about 800,000 distinct CDR3 sequences, with roughly 12% appearing a single time and approximately 0.51% taken by the ten largest. V and J are TRBV11-1 and TRBJ1-1; possible D gene TRBD1, 6 bases. This TCR was sampled from a male donor with ankylosing spondylitis. The sequenced sample was blood, either unsorted or a sorted T cell fraction (not recorded which). The CDR3 reads CASSLARVGANTEAFF. Here the CDR3 DNA reads TGTGCCAGCAGCTTAGCGAGAGTGGGGGCGAACACTGAAGCTTTCTTT.